This T cell receptor beta chain originates from a study of cytomegalovirus exposure and HLA in healthy donors. Study-level results: Around 160 TCR beta chains were listed as cytomegalovirus-associated. In the roughly 130 validation repertoires, a later analysis found that first-cohort TCR clusters tended to co-occur.

V dropped 4 bases and J dropped 4 bases, with 16 bases sitting between them. Germline assignment: CDR1 SGHTA and CDR2 FQGNSA. The CDR3 is 15 amino acids. The assay was immunoSEQ multiplex PCR, and TCRdb's table has in-frame clones only and misses some. The sample holds 70,000 to 80,000 clones, roughly 95% seen once. This clone was observed a single time. Its antigen is not identified. The donors were part of the validation cohort, which consisted of under 150 subjects and was separate from the first cohort of under 850 subjects. The clonotype comes from a woman between 18 and 29 years old in good health and CMV-seropositive. Sequences were obtained from PBMCs. The rearrangement joins TRBV7-2 to TRBJ1-2; D unclear. The CDR3 region is CASSSLPGGGYGYTF. DNA of the CDR3: TGTGCCAGCAGCTCACTCCCTGGCGGAGGCTATGGCTACACCTTC.